The present entry profiles one TCR beta chain with its context. Its antigen is unidentified. These data come from a study of T cells in lung cancer brain metastases. For the study at large: Most patients, about 90% of the roughly 20, got no therapy between primary and metastasis resection. Regarding the study as a whole: The analysis could not control for preoperative corticosteroids affecting T cell infiltration in brain metastases. FFPE DNA fragmentation may have prevented retrieving the complete T cell repertoire.

Generated by immunoSEQ multiplex PCR, the TCRdb table keeps only in-frame clones and is missing some. The top ten clones hold around 3.1% of a sample with about 4,900 clones, around 84% of them seen once. Roughly 5 deparaffinized, unstained about 10 um sections supplied tumor areas macrodissected using marked H&E slides as a guide. Sample: tumor tissue from the primary lung tumor. The receptor was isolated from a woman aged 45-65 years with non-small cell lung cancer.

The DNA for the CDR3 is TGTGCCAGCAGGATGGGACAGCTCTCTGGAAACACCATATATTTT. Translation gives CASRMGQLSGNTIYF. The chain joins TRBV6-5 to TRBJ1-3, with 7 nucleotides matching TRBD1. Per germline, CDR1 MNHEY and CDR2 SVGAGI. With V trimmed by 6 bases and J by 0 bases, 5 bases remained unmatched. CDR3 size: 15 residues.